The clone carrying this TCR beta chain was picked up a small number of times. What it binds is unknown. The sample comes from a study of cytomegalovirus exposure and HLA in healthy donors. This CDR3 has 15 residues. CDR1 is LNHDA and CDR2 is SQIVND in the germline V gene (reference sequence). The V end lost 0 bases, the J end lost 4 bases, and 12 bases lay between the germline ends. Study-wide points: Presence/absence analyses took donor sequencing depth as roughly uniform. Most TCR sequences were uncommon, yet certain public TCRs appeared in many donors.

The primer mix had 60 Vbeta and 13 Jbeta primers. Authors' analysis steps: Unique TCR beta chains numbered approximately 80 million in a later analysis, with around 12 million shared. TCRdb keeps only in-frame clones here, not all; method: immunoSEQ multiplex PCR. Clone size and V and J calls were adopted from that table, with D and trimming inferred from the DNA. The sample yields 180,000 or so clones, approximately 80% seen once. The J gene is TRBJ1-2, the V gene TRBV19; D is possibly TRBD1 (6 bases). The specimen sequenced was PBMCs. The receptor was derived from a female donor in good health and CMV-seronegative. This CDR3 is CASSIDRLGGYGYTF. CDR3 nucleotide sequence: TGTGCCAGTAGTATAGATCGTCTAGGGGGCTATGGCTACACCTTC.